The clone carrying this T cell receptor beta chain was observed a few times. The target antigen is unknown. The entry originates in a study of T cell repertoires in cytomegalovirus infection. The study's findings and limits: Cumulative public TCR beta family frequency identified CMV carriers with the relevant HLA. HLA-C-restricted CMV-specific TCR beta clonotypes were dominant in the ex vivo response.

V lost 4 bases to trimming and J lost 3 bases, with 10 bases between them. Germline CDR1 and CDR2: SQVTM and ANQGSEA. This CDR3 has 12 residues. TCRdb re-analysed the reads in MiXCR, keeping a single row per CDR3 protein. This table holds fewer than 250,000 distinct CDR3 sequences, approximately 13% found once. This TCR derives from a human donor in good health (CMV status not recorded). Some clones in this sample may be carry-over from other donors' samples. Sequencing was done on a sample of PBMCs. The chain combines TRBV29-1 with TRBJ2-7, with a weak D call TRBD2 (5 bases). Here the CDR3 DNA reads TGCAGCGTTGTCTTGGACTTCTACGAGCAGTACTTC. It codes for CSVVLDFYEQYF.